These 21 T cell receptor beta chains were all obtained from the same sample, sequenced in a study of CD4+ T cells in melanoma. Generated by immunoSEQ multiplex PCR, the TCRdb table keeps only in-frame clones and is missing some. In the table there are about 140,000 clones, nearly 95% of which are singletons. Every receptor here comes from a human donor with melanoma.

The V gene is TRBV14, the J gene TRBJ1-1; 8 bases line up with TRBD1. J was trimmed by 6 bases and V by 0 bases; bases with no gene match: 9. CDR1 is SGHDN and CDR2 is FVKESK in the germline V gene. The CDR3 has 16 residues. CDR3 loop: CASSQDPGGQGAEAFF. DNA for the CDR3: TGTGCCAGCAGCCAAGATCCGGGCGGACAGGGCGCTGAAGCTTTCTTT.

The V and J genes are TRBV6-1 and TRBJ1-3; D possibly corresponds to TRBD1 (5 bases). Germline loops: CDR1 MNHNS, CDR2 SASEGT. V dropped 7 bases and J dropped 2 bases, with 9 bases sitting between them. The CDR3 length is 13 residues. CDR3 bases: TGTGCCAGCAAGGGAGGGGCTGGAAACACCATATATTTT. Translating gives CASKGGAGNTIYF.

The gene calls are TRBV28 and TRBJ1-4; D not certain. Trimming removed 11 bases at V and 0 bases at J, with 13 bases between. The CDR3 contains 14 residues. Germline assignment: CDR1 MDHEN and CDR2 SYDVKM. CDR3 nucleotides: TGTGCCGGAGGTGGAGGGCCAACTAATGAAAAACTGTTTTTT. Translated: CAGGGGPTNEKLFF. Using reference TRBV28 and TRBJ1-4 for the parts outside the CDR3, the full variable domain is DVKVTQSSRYLVKRTGEKVFLECVQDMDHENMFWYRQDPGLGLRLIYFSYDVKMKEKGDIPEGYSVSREKKERFSLILESASTNQTSMYLCAGGGGPTNEKLFFGSGTQLSVL.

This sequence joins TRBV28 and TRBJ2-7, with D perhaps matching TRBD2 (5 bases). The CDR3 has 15 residues. Looked up from germline, CDR1 is MDHEN and CDR2 is SYDVKM. Trimming shortened V by 7 bases and J by 5 bases, and 21 bases separated the two germline ends. CDR3 coding DNA: TGTGCCAGCACCTCTAGTGGGGAGAGGGCCCACGAGCAGTACTTC. It translates to CASTSSGERAHEQYF.

The genes are TRBV30 and TRBJ2-2; D gene ambiguous. V shed 2 bases and J shed 4 bases, with 8 bases lying between them. CDR3 length equals 13 residues. CDR1 is GTSNPN and CDR2 is SVGIG in the germline V gene (reference sequence). The DNA for the CDR3 is TGTGCCTGGAGTCTTACTCGCACCGGGGAGCTGTTTTTT. Translated, it gives CAWSLTRTGELFF.

The genes are TRBV7-8 and TRBJ1-5, with TRBD1 matching over 8 bases. The CDR3 covers 14 residues. V was clipped by 7 bases and J by 4 bases; unmatched bases: 6. The germline CDR1 and CDR2 sequences are SGHVS and FQNEAQ. The CDR3 DNA reads as TGTGCCAGCACCGGACAGGGTCTAAATCAGCCCCAGCATTTT. Amino acid sequence: CASTGQGLNQPQHF.

V usage is TRBV2 and J usage is TRBJ1-1; no clear D. From germline, CDR1 is SNHLY and CDR2 FYNNEI. With 4 bases removed from V and 5 bases from J, the gap between germline ends came to 14 bases. The CDR3 runs 14 residues. CDR3 loop: CASSGRGRVTEAFF. The CDR3 DNA follows: TGTGCCAGCAGTGGGAGAGGGAGGGTTACTGAAGCTTTCTTT. Supplemented by reference TRBV2 and TRBJ1-1, the full variable domain reads EPEVTQTPSHQVTQMGQEVILRCVPISNHLYFYWYRQILGQKVEFLVSFYNNEISEKSEIFDDQFSVERPDGSNFTLKIRSTKLEDSAMYFCASSGRGRVTEAFFGQGTRLTVV.

The chain couples TRBV5-6 to TRBJ1-6, with D tentatively TRBD1 (6 bases). Between the trimmed V and J ends, which lost 2 bases and 9 bases, there was a span of 15 bases. Per germline, CDR1 SGHDT and CDR2 YYEEEE. CDR3 length equals 15 residues. The CDR3 DNA sequence: TGTGCCAGCAGCTTTCGGGGACAAAGGAGTTCACCCCTCCACTTT. This encodes CASSFRGQRSSPLHF.

The CDR3 DNA follows: TGTGCCAGCAGAGGACAGGTCTCGGCTTTCTTT. Its translation: CASRGQVSAFF. The genes are TRBV6-6 and TRBJ1-1; 7 positions match TRBD1. The CDR3 spans 11 residues. Trimming removed 6 bases from V and 11 bases from J; junction bases left unmatched: 6. Looked up from germline, CDR1 is MNHNY and CDR2 is SVGAGI (reference sequence).

This chain connects TRBV5-1 to TRBJ2-5; 7 nucleotides match TRBD1. The V segment lost 5 bases and the J segment 0 bases; nucleotides outside the gene matches: 7. Germline V gives CDR1 SGHRS, CDR2 YFSETQ. The CDR3 runs to 15 residues. The CDR3 region is CASSPGQTYQETQYF. CDR3 in DNA: TGCGCCAGCAGTCCGGGACAGACGTACCAAGAGACCCAGTACTTC. The variable domain in full, completed from reference TRBV5-1 and TRBJ2-5, reads KAGVTQTPRYLIKTRGQQVTLSCSPISGHRSVSWYQQTPGQGLQFLFEYFSETQRNKGNFPGRFSGRQFSNSRSEMNVSTLELGDSALYLCASSPGQTYQETQYFGPGTRLLVL.

This clone was picked up a small number of times. V usage is TRBV6-6 and J usage is TRBJ2-7, with 7 bases fitting TRBD2. Looked up from germline, CDR1 is MNHNY and CDR2 is SVGAGI (reference sequence). There are 16 residues in the CDR3. Trimming took 0 bases from V and 1 from J; bases not matched to a gene: 6. CDR3 in DNA: TGTGCCAGCAGTTACTCGACTAGCTCGCCTTCCTACGAGCAGTACTTC. Encoded protein: CASSYSTSSPSYEQYF.

This rearrangement joins TRBV5-5 to TRBJ1-1; no firm D call. CDR3 length equals 15 residues. V lost 0 bases and J 6 bases, leaving 15 bases between the germline ends. Germline loops: CDR1 SGHKS, CDR2 YYEKEE (reference sequence). CDR3 sequence reads: CASSLDSGSMAEAFF. The CDR3 DNA reads TGTGCCAGCAGCTTGGATTCGGGGTCCATGGCTGAAGCTTTCTTT.

Only one count was recorded for this clone. V usage is TRBV7-9 and J usage is TRBJ1-1; 8 bases fit TRBD1. The germline CDR1 and CDR2 sequences are SEHNR and FQNEAQ (reference sequence). CDR3 length: 14 residues. V lost 5 bases, J lost 4 bases, and 6 bases stayed unmatched. Here the CDR3 DNA reads TGTGCCAGCAGCGCAGGGGGCGCGGTCACTGAAGCTTTCTTT. It specifies CASSAGGAVTEAFF.

The chain has TRBV18 and TRBJ2-2; 8 bases are shared with TRBD1. The CDR3 runs 16 residues. Germline loops: CDR1 KGHSH, CDR2 LQKENI. The ends lost 3 bases at V and 3 bases at J; junction bases unmatched: 6. CDR3 nucleotides: TGTGCCAGCTCACCGCCCGGGACAGGCTACACCGGGGAGCTGTTTTTT. Translation gives CASSPPGTGYTGELFF.

The chain recombines TRBV11-2 with TRBJ1-1, with D unresolved. The germline CDR1 and CDR2 sequences are SGHAT and FQNNGV. V was shortened by 6 bases and J by 4 bases, with 21 bases between the two germline ends. This CDR3 is built from 16 residues. The CDR3 DNA sequence: TGTGCCAGCAGGCGGGCTGGCGCCCGCGGGAGCACTGAAGCTTTCTTT. Translating gives CASRRAGARGSTEAFF.

The rearrangement joins TRBV2 to TRBJ1-2; 10 nucleotides match TRBD1. V gave up 8 bases and J gave up 7 bases; unmatched junction bases: 7. Germline CDR1 and CDR2: SNHLY and FYNNEI. The CDR3 consists of 13 residues. The CDR3 nucleotides are TGTGCCAGCGGGGAGGACAGGGGGACTGGCTACACCTTC. It encodes CASGEDRGTGYTF.

The chain links TRBV5-4 to TRBJ1-4, with D hard to call. V was clipped by 0 bases and J by 6 bases, with 21 bases between them. Germline lookup yields CDR1 SGHNT and CDR2 YYREEE (reference sequence). The CDR3 has 18 amino acids. In DNA form, the CDR3 reads TGTGCCAGCAGCTTGGAAGGGAGTATGCGGGGAGAGGATGAAAAACTGTTTTTT. This sequence encodes CASSLEGSMRGEDEKLFF.

This clone was observed once. The chain employs TRBV29-1 and TRBJ2-7, with 10 positions matching TRBD2. The germline V gene has CDR1 SQVTM and CDR2 ANQGSEA. V lost 0 bases, J lost 0 bases, and 2 bases stayed unmatched. CDR3 length: 15 residues. CDR3: CSVEDKRGGSYEQYF. CDR3 sequence (DNA): TGCAGCGTTGAAGACAAGCGGGGGGGCTCCTACGAGCAGTACTTC.

The rearrangement uses TRBV21-1 and TRBJ2-7; the D call in the table, TRBD1, was not verified against the DNA. TRBV21-1 is a recognized pseudogene. The CDR3 runs to 16 residues. CDR3 nucleotides: TGTGCCAGCAGCAAGGCTATTCCGGGACACTCCTACGAGCAGTACTTC. The encoded protein is CASSKAIPGHSYEQYF.

The chain couples TRBV7-3 to TRBJ2-3, with D possibly being TRBD1 or TRBD2 (5 bases each). The V end was cut by 3 bases, the J end by 6 bases, with 10 bases between. The CDR3 is 13 amino acids. Germline-derived CDR1 and CDR2 are SGHTA and FQGTGA. In DNA, the CDR3 is TGTGCCAGCAGCTTGGGATGGGGGGATACGCAGTATTTT. This translates into CASSLGWGDTQYF.

The chain links TRBV30 to TRBJ1-2; 9 bases fit TRBD1. This CDR3 has 16 amino acids. The trim removed 8 bases at V and 2 bases at J, leaving 15 bases unmatched. Germline CDR1 is GTSNPN and CDR2 is SVGIG (reference sequence). The CDR3 sequence: CAGLAGTGNTNYGYTF. In DNA, the CDR3 is TGTGCCGGACTAGCCGGGACAGGGAATACCAACTATGGCTACACCTTC.